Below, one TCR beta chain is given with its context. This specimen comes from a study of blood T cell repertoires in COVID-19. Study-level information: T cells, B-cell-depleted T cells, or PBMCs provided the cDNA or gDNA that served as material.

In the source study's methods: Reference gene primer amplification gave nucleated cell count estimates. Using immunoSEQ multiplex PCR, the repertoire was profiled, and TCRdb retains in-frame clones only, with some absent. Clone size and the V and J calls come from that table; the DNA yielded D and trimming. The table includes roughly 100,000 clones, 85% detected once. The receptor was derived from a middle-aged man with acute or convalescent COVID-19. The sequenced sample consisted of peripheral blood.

The CDR3 region has the DNA TGTGCCAGCAGCCTCCATGGGCAGAGCTCCTATAATTCACCCCTCCACTTT. Protein: CASSLHGQSSYNSPLHF. The gene calls are TRBV7-3 and TRBJ1-6; D unclear. Germline V gives CDR1 SGHTA, CDR2 FQGTGA. CDR3 size: 17 residues. Trimming cost V 5 bases and J 0 bases, with 14 bases left between them.